The present T cell receptor beta chain was sequenced within a study of Ad26.COV2.S vaccination and SARS-CoV-2 variants. Looking at the study overall: The donor belonged to the COV1001 Ad26.COV2.S trial arm. By the intramuscular route, Ad26.COV2.S was given once, or twice 56 days apart.

The CDR3 consists of 20 residues. V lost 5 bases and J lost 4; bases outside the gene matches: 22. Germline CDR1 is LNHDA and CDR2 is SQIVND (reference sequence). Study-level results: The placebo group had lower spike-specific TCR breadth than the vaccine recipients did.

Treatment here: around 19 received Ad26.COV2.S at low or high dose, single or two shots; five or six received placebo; per-sample allocation not given. Day 63 following the first vaccine or placebo injection was when the samples were taken. Recruitment in Boston yielded a donor of adult age, 18-55 years. Points on this clone: The antigen is unknown.

The protocol was immunoSEQ multiplex PCR, while the TCRdb copy is restricted to in-frame clones and leaves out a portion. The repertoire holds 240,000 or so clones, with around 87% as singletons. The source material was peripheral blood, sampled in a trial of Ad26.COV2.S vaccine versus placebo. The gene calls are TRBV19 and TRBJ2-2; 7 nucleotides line up with TRBD2. The sequence was obtained from a person between 18 and 59 years old who received the Ad26.COV2.S COVID-19 vaccine or a placebo. The CDR3 reads CASSPGLEGLWDQVTGELFF. The CDR3 coding sequence is TGTGCCAGTAGTCCCGGACTAGAAGGATTGTGGGACCAGGTCACCGGGGAGCTGTTTTTT.